A selection of T cell receptor beta chains follows, all from one sample in a study of chemoradiotherapy in HPV16-positive cancers. Clones were read by immunoSEQ multiplex PCR, and TCRdb kept only the in-frame ones, dropping some. The repertoire consists of 6,500 to 9,000 clones, with roughly four fifths occurring once and the leading ten covering over 5%. Sequences were derived from tumor tissue, sampled from a patient who underwent chemoradiotherapy. The receptors were gathered from a human donor with HPV-associated anogenital cancer. Each CDR3 is given with its conserved first and last residue.

length,V,CDR3
16,TRBV7-2,CASSLGSGGNYNEQFF
16,TRBV18,CASSQGQGVSNSPLHF
15,TRBV18,CASSRLAGAYNEQFF
15,TRBV9,CASSANRGQGDGYTF
17,TRBV9,CASSPSAGGLVTDTQYF
14,TRBV10-2,CASSEGTGSAPQHF
14,TRBV13,CASSLESDVKTQYF
15,TRBV2,CASSANPFGNQPQHF
14,TRBV29-1,CSVAPGGGGETQYF
13,TRBV5-6,CASSDDAWDGYTF